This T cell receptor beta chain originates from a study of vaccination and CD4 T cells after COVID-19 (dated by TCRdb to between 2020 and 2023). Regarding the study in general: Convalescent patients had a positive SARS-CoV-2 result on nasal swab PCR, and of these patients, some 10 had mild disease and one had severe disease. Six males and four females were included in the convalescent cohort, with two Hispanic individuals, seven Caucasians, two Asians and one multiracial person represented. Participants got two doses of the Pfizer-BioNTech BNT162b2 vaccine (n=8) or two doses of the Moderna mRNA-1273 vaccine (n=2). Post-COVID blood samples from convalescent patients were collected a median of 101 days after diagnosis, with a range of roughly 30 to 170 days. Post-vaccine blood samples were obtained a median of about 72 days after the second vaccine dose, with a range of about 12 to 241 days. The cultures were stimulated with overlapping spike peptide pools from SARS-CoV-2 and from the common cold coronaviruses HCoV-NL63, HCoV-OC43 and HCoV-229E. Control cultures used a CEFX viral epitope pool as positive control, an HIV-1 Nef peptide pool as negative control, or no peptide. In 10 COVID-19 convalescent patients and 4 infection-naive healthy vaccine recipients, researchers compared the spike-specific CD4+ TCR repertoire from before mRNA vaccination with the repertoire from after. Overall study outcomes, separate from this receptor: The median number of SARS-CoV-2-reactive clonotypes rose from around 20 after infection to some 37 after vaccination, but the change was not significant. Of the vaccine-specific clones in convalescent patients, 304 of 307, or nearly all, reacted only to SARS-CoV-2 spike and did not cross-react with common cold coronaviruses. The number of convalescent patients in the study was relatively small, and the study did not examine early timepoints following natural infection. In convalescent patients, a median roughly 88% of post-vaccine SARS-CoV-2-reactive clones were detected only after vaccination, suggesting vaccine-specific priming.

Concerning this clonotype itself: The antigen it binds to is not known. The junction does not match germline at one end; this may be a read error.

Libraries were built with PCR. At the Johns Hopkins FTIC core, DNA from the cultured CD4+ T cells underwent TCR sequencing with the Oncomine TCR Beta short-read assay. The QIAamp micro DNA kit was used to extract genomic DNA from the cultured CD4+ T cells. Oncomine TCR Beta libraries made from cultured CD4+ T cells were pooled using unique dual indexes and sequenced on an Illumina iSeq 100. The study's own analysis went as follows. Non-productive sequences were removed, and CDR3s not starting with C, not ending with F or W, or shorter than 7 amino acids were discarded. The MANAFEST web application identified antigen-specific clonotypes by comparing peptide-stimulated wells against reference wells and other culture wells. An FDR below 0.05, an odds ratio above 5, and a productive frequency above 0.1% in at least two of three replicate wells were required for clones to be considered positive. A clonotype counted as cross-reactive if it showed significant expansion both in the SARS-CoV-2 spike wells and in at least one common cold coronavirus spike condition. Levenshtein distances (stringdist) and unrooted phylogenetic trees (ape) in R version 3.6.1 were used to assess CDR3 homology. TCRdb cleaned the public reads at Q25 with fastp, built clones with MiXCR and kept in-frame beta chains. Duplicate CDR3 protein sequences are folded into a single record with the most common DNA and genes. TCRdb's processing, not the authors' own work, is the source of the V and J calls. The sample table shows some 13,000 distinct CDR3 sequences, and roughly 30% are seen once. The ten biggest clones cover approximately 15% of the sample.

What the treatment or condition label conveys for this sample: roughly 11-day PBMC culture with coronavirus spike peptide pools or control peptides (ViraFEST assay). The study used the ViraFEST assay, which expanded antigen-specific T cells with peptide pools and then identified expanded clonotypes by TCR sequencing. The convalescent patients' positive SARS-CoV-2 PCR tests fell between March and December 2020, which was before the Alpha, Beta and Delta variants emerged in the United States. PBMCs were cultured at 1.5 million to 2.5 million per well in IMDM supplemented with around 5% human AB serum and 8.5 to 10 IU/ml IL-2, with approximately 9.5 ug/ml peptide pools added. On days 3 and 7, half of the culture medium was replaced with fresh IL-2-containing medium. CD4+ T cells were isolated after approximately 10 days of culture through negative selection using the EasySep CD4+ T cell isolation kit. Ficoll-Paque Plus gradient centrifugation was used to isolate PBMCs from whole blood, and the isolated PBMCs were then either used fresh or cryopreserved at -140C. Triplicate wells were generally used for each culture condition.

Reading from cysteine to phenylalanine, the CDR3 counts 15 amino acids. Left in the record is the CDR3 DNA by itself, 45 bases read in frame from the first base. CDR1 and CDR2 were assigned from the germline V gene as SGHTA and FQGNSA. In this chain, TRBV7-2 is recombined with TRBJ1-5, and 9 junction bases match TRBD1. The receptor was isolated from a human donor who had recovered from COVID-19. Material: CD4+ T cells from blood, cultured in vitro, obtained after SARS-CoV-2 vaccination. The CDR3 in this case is CASSFGGQGNQPQHF. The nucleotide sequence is TGTGCCAGCAGCTTTGGGGGACAGGGCAACCAGCCCCAGCATTTT.